A single T cell receptor beta chain is shown here with its context. The antigen this receptor binds is unknown. One base away there is no much larger clone; base qualities are not given. These data belong to a study of STAT5B mutations in CD4+ large granular lymphocyte leukemia (dated 2022 in TCRdb). About the full investigation: Among the healthy controls, the CDR3 'QG' motif was associated with a particular HLA allele. Flow cytometry on FACSCanto II or FACSVerse showed that the purified fractions were more than 95% pure among lymphocytes. The study compared the TCRbeta repertoires of patients with CD4+ T-cell large granular lymphocyte leukemia against those of healthy blood donors.

The immunoSEQ assay at survey resolution was applied to genomic DNA for sequencing of TCRbeta rearrangements. Turning to the authors' computational methods: In the TCR sequencing data, the lowest productive clonotype frequency that could be detected was 2.59 x 10-5. Only productive TCRbeta rearrangements, meaning sequences that were complete and in-frame, were kept for the analyses. Clonality for each sample was calculated as Simpson clonality in the immunoSEQ Analyzer version 3.0. Based on frequency, clones were grouped as very rare, small, medium, large (1-20%) or hyperexpanded (>20%). Generation probabilities were estimated with OLGA 1.2.3, V-gene circos plots were made with VDJtools, specificities were searched in VDJdb, and CDR3 motifs were identified with GLIPH. Here the immuneACCESS table is served through TCRdb, limited to in-frame sequences with V and J called. Missing clones are a known gap in these copies; in checked studies unresolved V genes cover under half, and the rest lacks a known reason. V and J calls and clone size follow that table, whereas D and trimming were derived from the DNA. The sample has 35,000 to 45,000 clones on record, just over 85% of them singletons. The leading ten clones occupy around 2.6% of the sample.

General findings and caveats noted by the study authors: CD4-sorted patient repertoires appeared more clonal than healthy CD4+ repertoires, and this difference persisted after removing the putative leukemic clones. Enrichment of TRBV06-family usage was observed among the top patient clones (8/27) relative to healthy controls (2/35). Main leukemic clonotypes were private to each patient, although about 25% appeared at low frequency in other patients' non-leukemic repertoires. Data were not HLA-matched; higher clonality in CD4+ versus CD8+ T-LGLL could reflect the relatively small sample size.

V trim: 0 bases; J trim: 7 bases; unmatched bases: 4. Counted from cysteine to phenylalanine, this CDR3 has 16 amino acids. Only the CDR3 part of the read is kept: 48 bases, read in frame from the first base. CDR1 and CDR2 are read off the germline V gene as SGDLS and YYNGEE. The healthy controls were 37 blood donors, and the buffy coats of these donors were supplied by the Finnish Red Cross blood service. All TCR-sequenced material derived from peripheral blood: patient blood samples and healthy donor buffy coats. Peripheral blood mononuclear cells were isolated by Ficoll-Hypaque gradient centrifugation. Magnetic purification was used to isolate CD4+ cells from the buffy coats of the healthy controls. The Gentra Puregene Cell and Tissue kit was used to extract genomic DNA, and a Qubit 2.0 fluorometer was used to measure the amount of genomic DNA.

The clonotype comes from a human donor in good health. The chain links TRBV9 with TRBJ2-1; TRBD2 fits 13 bases in the junction. Sequencing was performed on CD4+ T cells from blood buffy coats. The sequence in DNA is TGTGCCAGCAGCGTAGCCGGGACTAGCGGGATGAATGAGCAGTTCTTC. This codes for CASSVAGTSGMNEQFF.